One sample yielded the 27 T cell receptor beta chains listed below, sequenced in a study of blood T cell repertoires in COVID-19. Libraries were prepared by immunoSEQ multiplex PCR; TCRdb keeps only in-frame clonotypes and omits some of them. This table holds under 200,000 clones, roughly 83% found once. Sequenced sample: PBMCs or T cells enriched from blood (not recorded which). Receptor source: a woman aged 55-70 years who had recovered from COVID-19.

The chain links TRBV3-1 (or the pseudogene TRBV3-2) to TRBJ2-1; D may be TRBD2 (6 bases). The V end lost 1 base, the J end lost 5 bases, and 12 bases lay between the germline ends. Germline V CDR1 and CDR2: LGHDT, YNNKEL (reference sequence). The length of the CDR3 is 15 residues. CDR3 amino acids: CASSQVGTPNNEQFF. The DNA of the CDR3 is TGTGCCAGCAGCCAAGTGGGGACTCCTAACAATGAGCAGTTCTTC.

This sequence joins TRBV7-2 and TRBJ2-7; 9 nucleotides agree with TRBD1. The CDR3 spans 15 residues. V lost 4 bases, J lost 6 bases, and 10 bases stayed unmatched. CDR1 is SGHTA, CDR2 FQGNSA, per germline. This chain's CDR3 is CASSSPWTGESEQYF. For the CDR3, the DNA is TGTGCCAGCAGCTCACCCTGGACAGGGGAGAGCGAGCAGTACTTC. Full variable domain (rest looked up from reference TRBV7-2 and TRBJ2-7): GAGVSQSPSNKVTEKGKDVELRCDPISGHTALYWYRQSLGQGLEFLIYFQGNSAPDKSGLPSDRFSAERTGGSVSTLTIQRTQQEDSAVYLCASSSPWTGESEQYFGPGTRLTVT.

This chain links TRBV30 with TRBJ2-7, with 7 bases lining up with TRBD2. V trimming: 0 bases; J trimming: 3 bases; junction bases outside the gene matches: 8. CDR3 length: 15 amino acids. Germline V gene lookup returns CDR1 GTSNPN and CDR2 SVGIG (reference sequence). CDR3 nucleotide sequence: TGTGCCTGGAGTGTACCGGCGGGGGTAGACTACGAGCAGTACTTC. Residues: CAWSVPAGVDYEQYF.

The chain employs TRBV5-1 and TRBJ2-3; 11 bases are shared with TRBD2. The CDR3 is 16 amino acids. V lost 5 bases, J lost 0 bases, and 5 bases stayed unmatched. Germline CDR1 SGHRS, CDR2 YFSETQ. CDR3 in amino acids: CASRNLAGGSTDTQYF. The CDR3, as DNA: TGCGCCAGCAGAAACCTAGCGGGAGGCAGCACAGATACGCAGTATTTT.

The CDR3 DNA sequence: TGTGCCAGTAGTATCCTAGCAGAGACCCAGTACTTC. Amino acids: CASSILAETQYF. The V and J genes are TRBV19 and TRBJ2-5; possible D gene TRBD2, 5 bases. This CDR3 is 12 amino acids long. Trimming shortened V by 3 bases and J by 4 bases, and 6 bases separated the two germline ends. From germline, CDR1 is LNHDA and CDR2 SQIVND (reference sequence).

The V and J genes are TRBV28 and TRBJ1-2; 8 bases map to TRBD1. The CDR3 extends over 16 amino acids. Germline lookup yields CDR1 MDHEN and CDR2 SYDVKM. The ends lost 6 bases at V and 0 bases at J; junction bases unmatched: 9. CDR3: CASRSGTGAANYGYTF. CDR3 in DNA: TGTGCCAGCAGATCCGGGACAGGAGCAGCTAACTATGGCTACACCTTC.

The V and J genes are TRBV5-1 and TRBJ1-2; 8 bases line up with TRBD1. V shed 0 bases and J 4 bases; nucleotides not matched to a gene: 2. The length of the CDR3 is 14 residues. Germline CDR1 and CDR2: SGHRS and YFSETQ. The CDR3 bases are TGCGCCAGCAGCTTGGGAACAGGGGGCTATGGCTACACCTTC. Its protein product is CASSLGTGGYGYTF.

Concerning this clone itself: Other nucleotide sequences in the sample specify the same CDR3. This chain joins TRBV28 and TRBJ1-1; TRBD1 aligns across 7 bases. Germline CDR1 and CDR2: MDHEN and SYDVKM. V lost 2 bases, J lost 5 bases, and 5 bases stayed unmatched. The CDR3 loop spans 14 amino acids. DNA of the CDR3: TGTGCCAGCAGTTTACCAGGGGGGAGGACTGAAGCTTTCTTT. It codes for CASSLPGGRTEAFF.

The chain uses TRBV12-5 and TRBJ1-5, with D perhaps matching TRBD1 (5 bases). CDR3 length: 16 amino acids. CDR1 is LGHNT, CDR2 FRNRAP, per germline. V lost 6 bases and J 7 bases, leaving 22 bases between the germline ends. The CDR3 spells CASGPTGDGGVQPQHF. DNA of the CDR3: TGTGCTAGTGGACCCACGGGGGACGGTGGGGTCCAGCCCCAGCATTTT.

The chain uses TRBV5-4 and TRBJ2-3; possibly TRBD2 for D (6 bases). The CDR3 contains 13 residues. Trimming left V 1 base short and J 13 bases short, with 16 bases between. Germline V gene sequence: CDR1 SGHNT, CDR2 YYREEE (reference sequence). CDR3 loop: CASSLTGTPQEYF. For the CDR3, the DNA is TGTGCCAGCAGCTTGACCGGGACTCCTCAGGAGTATTTT.

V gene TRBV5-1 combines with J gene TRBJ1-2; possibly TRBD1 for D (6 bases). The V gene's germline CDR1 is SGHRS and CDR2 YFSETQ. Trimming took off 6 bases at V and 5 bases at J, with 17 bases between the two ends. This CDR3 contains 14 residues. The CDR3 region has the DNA TGCGCCAGCACGACAGGCCCATCGAATTATGGCTACACCTTC. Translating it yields CASTTGPSNYGYTF.

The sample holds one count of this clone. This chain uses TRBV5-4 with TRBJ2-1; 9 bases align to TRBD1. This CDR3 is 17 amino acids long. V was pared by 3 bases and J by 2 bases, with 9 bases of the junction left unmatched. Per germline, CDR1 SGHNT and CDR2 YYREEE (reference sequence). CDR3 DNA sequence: TGTGCCAGCAGCTCAATCAAACAGGGGGCGGCCTACAATGAGCAGTTCTTC. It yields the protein CASSSIKQGAAYNEQFF.

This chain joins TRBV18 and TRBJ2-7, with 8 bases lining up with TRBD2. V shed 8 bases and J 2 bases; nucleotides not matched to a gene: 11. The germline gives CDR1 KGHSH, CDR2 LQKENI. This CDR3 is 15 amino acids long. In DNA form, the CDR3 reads TGTGCCAGCACGCAAACTAGCGGCACTACCTACGAGCAGTACTTC. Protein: CASTQTSGTTYEQYF.

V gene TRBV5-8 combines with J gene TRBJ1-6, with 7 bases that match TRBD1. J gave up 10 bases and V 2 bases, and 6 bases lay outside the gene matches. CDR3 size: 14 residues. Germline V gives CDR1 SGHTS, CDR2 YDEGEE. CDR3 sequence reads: CASSFYRGGSPLHF. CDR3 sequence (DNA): TGTGCCAGCAGCTTTTACAGGGGCGGATCACCCCTCCACTTT.

The CDR3 bases are TGTGCCAGCAGCCGGGGGGGTATAGAGACCCAGTACTTC. It translates to CASSRGGIETQYF. J is TRBJ2-5 and V is TRBV6-5, with 8 positions matching TRBD2. After removal of 6 bases from V and 4 bases from J, the junction contained 4 bases not matched to a gene. CDR3 length: 13 amino acids. From germline, CDR1 is MNHEY and CDR2 SVGAGI.

The CDR3 coding sequence is TGTGCCAGCAGCTCGACAGGGTACTACACCTTC. It specifies CASSSTGYYTF. V usage is TRBV5-4 and J usage is TRBJ1-2; 7 nucleotides agree with TRBD1. The V gene end was trimmed by 3 bases and the J gene end by 10 bases; junction bases not matched to a gene: 3. CDR1 is SGHNT, CDR2 YYREEE, per germline (reference sequence). The CDR3 is 11 amino acids.

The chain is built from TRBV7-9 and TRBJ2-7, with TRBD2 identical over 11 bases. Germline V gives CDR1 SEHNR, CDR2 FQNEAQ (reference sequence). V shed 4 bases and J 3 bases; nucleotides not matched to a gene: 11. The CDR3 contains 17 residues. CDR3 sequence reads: CASSSRLAGSPGYEQYF. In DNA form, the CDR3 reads TGTGCCAGCAGCTCTAGACTAGCGGGGTCGCCCGGCTACGAGCAGTACTTC.

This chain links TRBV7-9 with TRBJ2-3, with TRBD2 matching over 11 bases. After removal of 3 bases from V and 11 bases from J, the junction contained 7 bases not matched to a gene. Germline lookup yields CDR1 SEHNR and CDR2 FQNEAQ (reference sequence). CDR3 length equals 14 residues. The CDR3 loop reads CASSFLTSGVRQYF. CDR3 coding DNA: TGTGCCAGCAGCTTCTTGACTAGCGGGGTTAGGCAGTATTTT.

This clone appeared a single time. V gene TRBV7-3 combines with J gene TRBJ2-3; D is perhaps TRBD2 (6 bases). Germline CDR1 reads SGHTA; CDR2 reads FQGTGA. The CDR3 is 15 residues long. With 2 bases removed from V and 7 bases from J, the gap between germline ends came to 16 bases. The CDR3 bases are TGTGCCAGCAGCTTATGGGCGGGGAGTTCTAATACGCAGTATTTT. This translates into CASSLWAGSSNTQYF.

The CDR3 bases are TGTGCCAGCAGTTTGTTAAAAGGGGCCAATCAGCCCCAGCATTTT. Translation gives CASSLLKGANQPQHF. This chain joins TRBV28 and TRBJ1-5; D is perhaps TRBD1 (5 bases). The CDR3 is 15 residues long. Per germline, CDR1 MDHEN and CDR2 SYDVKM. The V end lost 3 bases, the J end lost 3 bases, and 12 bases lay between the germline ends. The complete variable domain, with remaining parts taken from reference TRBV28 and TRBJ1-5, reads DVKVTQSSRYLVKRTGEKVFLECVQDMDHENMFWYRQDPGLGLRLIYFSYDVKMKEKGDIPEGYSVSREKKERFSLILESASTNQTSMYLCASSLLKGANQPQHFGDGTRLSIL.

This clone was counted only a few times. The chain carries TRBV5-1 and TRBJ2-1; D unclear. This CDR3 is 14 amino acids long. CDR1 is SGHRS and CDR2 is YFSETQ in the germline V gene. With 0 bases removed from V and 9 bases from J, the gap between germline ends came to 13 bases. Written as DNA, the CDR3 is TGCGCCAGCAGCTTGGGTTCTGCAGGTGGTGAGCAGTTCTTC. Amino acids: CASSLGSAGGEQFF.

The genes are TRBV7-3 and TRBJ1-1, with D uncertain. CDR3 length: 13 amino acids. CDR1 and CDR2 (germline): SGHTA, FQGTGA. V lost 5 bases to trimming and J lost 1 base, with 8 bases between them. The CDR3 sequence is CASSPSWNTEAFF. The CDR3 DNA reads TGTGCCAGCAGCCCCTCCTGGAACACTGAAGCTTTCTTT.

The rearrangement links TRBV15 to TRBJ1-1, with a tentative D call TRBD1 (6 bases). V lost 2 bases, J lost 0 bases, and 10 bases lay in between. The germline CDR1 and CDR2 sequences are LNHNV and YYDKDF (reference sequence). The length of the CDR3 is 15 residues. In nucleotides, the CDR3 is TGTGCCACCAGCAGAAGGACAGCCTTGAACACTGAAGCTTTCTTT. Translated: CATSRRTALNTEAFF. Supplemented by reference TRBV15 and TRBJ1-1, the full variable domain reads DAMVIQNPRYQVTQFGKPVTLSCSQTLNHNVMYWYQQKSSQAPKLLFHYYDKDFNNEADTPDNFQSRRPNTSFCFLDIRSPGLGDTAMYLCATSRRTALNTEAFFGQGTRLTVV.

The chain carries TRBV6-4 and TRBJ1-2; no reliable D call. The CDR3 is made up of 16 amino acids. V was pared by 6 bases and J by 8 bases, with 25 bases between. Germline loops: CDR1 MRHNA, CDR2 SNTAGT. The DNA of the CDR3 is TGTGCCAGCAGGACGGGGTTCGGGAAACCCCCTCTCGGCTACACCTTC. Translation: CASRTGFGKPPLGYTF.

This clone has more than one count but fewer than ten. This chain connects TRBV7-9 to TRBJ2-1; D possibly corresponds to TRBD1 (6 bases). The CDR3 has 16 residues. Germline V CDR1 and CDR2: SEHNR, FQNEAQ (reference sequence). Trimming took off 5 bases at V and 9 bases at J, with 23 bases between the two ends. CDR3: CASSASTGMRRVEQFF. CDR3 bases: TGTGCCAGCAGCGCGTCAACAGGGATGAGGCGCGTTGAGCAGTTCTTC.

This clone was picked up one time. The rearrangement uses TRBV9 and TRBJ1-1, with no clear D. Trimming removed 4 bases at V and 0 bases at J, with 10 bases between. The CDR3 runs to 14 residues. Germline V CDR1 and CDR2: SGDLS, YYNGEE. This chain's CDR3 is CASSQQPMNTEAFF. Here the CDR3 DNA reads TGTGCCAGCAGCCAACAGCCAATGAACACTGAAGCTTTCTTT. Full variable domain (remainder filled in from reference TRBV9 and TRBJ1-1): DSGVTQTPKHLITATGQRVTLRCSPRSGDLSVYWYQQSLDQGLQFLIQYYNGEERAKGNILERFSAQQFPDLHSELNLSSLELGDSALYFCASSQQPMNTEAFFGQGTRLTVV.

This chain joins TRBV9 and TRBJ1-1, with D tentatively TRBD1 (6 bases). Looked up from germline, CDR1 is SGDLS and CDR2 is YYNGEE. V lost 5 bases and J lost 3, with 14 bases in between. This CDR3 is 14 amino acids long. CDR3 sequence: CASRRDILDTEAFF. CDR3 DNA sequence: TGTGCCAGCAGGAGGGACATCCTGGACACTGAAGCTTTCTTT.